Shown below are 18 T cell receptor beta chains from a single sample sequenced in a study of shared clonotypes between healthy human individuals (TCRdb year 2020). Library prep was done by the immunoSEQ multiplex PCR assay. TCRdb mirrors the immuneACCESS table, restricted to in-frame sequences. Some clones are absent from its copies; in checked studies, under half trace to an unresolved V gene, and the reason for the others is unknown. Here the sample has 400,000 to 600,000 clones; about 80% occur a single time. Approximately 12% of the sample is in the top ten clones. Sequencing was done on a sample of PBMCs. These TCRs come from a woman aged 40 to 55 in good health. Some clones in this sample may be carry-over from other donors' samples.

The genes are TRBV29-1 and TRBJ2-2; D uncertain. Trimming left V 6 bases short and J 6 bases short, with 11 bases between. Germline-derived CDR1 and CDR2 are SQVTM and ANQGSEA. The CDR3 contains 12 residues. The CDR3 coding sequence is TGCAGCGTCCGAACCGGTCCCGGGGAGCTGTTTTTT. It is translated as CSVRTGPGELFF.

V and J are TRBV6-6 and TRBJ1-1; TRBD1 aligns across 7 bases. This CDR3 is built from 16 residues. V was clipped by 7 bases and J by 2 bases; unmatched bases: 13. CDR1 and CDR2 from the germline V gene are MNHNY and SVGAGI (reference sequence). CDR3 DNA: TGTGCCAGCAAACAGACAGGGTCAATGGTTAACACTGAAGCTTTCTTT. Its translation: CASKQTGSMVNTEAFF.

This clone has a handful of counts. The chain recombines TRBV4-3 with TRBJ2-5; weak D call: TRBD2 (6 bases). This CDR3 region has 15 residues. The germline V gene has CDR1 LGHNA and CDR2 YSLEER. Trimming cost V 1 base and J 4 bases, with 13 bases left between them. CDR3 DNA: TGCGCCAGCAGCCAAGCGGTGGGGGGACGAGAGACCCAGTACTTC. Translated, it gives CASSQAVGGRETQYF.

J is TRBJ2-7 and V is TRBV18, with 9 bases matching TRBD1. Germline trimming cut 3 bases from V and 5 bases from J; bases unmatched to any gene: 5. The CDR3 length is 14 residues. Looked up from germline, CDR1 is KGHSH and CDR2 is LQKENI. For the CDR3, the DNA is TGTGCCAGCTCACCTGGGACAGGGAACAACGAGCAGTACTTC. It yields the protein CASSPGTGNNEQYF.

The chain's CDR3 is CASSLRASGNSYEQYF. CDR3 DNA sequence: TGTGCCAGCAGCTTAAGGGCTAGCGGGAACTCCTACGAGCAGTACTTC. V and J are TRBV7-8 and TRBJ2-5; TRBD2 agrees at 9 bases. The J call is uncertain, as TRBJ2-7 better fits the DNA end. The CDR3 is made up of 16 amino acids. The V gene's germline CDR1 is SGHVS and CDR2 FQNEAQ.

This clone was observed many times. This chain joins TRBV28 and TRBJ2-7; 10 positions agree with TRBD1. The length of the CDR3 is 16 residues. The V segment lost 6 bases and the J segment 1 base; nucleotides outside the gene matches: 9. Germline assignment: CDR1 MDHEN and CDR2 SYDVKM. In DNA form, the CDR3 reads TGTGCCAGCAGGAGACCGGGACAGGGGACTTCCTACGAGCAGTACTTC. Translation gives CASRRPGQGTSYEQYF.

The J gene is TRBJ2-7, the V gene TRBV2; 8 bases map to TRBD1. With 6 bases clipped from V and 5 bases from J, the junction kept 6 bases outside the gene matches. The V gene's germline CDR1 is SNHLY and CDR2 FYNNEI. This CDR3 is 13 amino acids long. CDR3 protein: CASSGRGLDEQYF. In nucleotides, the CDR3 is TGTGCCAGCAGCGGCAGGGGGCTTGACGAGCAGTACTTC.

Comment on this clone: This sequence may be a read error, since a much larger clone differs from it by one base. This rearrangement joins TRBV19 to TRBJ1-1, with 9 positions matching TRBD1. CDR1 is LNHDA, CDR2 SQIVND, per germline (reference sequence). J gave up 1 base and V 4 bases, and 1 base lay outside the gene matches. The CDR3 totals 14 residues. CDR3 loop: CASSTGQGNTEAFF. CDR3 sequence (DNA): TGTGCCAGTAGTACGGGACAGGGGAACACTGAAGCTTTCTTT.

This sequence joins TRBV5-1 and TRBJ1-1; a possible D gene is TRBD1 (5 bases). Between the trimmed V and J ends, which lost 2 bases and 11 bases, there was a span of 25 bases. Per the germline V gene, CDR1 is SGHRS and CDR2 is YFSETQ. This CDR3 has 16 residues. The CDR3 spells CASSFGPRTTAGGAFF. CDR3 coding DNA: TGCGCCAGCAGCTTTGGCCCTCGGACCACGGCTGGGGGGGCTTTCTTT.

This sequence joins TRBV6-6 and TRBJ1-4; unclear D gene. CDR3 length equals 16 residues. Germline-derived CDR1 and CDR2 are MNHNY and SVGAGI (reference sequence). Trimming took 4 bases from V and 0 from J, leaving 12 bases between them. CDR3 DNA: TGTGCCAGCAGTTGGACTCGACGGTCAACTAATGAAAAACTGTTTTTT. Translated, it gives CASSWTRRSTNEKLFF.

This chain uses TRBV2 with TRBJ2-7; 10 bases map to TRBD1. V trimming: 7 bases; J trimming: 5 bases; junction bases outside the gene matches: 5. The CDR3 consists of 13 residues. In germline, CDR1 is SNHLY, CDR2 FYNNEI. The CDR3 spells CASTQTGGNEQYF. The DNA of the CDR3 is TGTGCCAGCACCCAGACAGGGGGCAACGAGCAGTACTTC.

CDR3 amino acids: CAWSVWAGGNEKLFF. In nucleotides, the CDR3 is TGTGCCTGGAGTGTATGGGCAGGCGGTAATGAAAAACTGTTTTTT. V usage is TRBV30 and J usage is TRBJ1-4; D is unresolved. CDR3 size: 15 residues. The V end lost 0 bases, the J end lost 4 bases, and 12 bases lay between the germline ends. In germline, CDR1 is GTSNPN, CDR2 SVGIG (reference sequence).

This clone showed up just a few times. The CDR3 loop is CASSSPLRDRGAEQYF. CDR3 DNA sequence: TGTGCCAGCAGTTCGCCCCTCCGGGACAGGGGAGCCGAGCAGTACTTC. The chain links TRBV27 to TRBJ2-7; 10 bases are shared with TRBD1. Germline CDR1 and CDR2: MNHEY and SMNVEV (reference sequence). CDR3 length: 16 amino acids. V lost 4 bases to trimming and J lost 6 bases; unmatched junction nucleotides: 12.

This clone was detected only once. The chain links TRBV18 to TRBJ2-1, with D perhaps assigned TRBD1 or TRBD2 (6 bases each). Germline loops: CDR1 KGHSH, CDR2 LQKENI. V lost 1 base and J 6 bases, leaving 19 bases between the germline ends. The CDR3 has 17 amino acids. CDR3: CASSPRGRDLAINEQFF. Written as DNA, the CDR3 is TGTGCCAGCTCACCACGGGGGCGGGATCTAGCCATCAATGAGCAGTTCTTC.

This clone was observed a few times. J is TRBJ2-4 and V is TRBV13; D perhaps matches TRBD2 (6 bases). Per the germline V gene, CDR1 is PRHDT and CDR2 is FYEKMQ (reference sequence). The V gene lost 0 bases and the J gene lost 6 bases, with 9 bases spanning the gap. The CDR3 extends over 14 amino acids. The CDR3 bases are TGTGCCAGCAGCTTAGGCCGGGGGTTAAACATTCAGTACTTC. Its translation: CASSLGRGLNIQYF.

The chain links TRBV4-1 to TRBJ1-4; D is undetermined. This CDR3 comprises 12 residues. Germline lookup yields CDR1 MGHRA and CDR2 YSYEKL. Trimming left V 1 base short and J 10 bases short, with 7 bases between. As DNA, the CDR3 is TGCGCCAGCAGCCAAGTGGGGTCAAAACTGTTTTTT. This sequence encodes CASSQVGSKLFF.

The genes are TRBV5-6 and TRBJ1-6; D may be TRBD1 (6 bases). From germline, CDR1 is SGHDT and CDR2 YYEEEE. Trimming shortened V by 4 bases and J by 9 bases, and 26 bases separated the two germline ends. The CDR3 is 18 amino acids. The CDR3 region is CASSGQQGWRFHTSPLHF. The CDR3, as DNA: TGTGCCAGCAGCGGCCAACAGGGCTGGAGATTCCATACTTCACCCCTCCACTTT. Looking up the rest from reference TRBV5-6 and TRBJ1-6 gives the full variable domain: DAGVTQSPTHLIKTRGQQVTLRCSPKSGHDTVSWYQQALGQGPQFIFQYYEEEERQRGNFPDRFSGHQFPNYSSELNVNALLLGDSALYLCASSGQQGWRFHTSPLHFGNGTRLTVT.

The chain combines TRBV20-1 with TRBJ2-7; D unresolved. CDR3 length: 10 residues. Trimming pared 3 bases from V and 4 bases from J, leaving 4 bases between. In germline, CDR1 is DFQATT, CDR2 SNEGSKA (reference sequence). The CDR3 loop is CSARWYEQYF. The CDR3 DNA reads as TGCAGTGCTAGGTGGTACGAGCAGTACTTC.